This TCR beta chain was captured by sequencing in a study of technical replicates of blood from a few donors. Trimming removed 0 bases from V and 7 bases from J; junction bases left unmatched: 10. The CDR3 extends over 16 amino acids. Per the germline V gene, CDR1 is MNHEY and CDR2 is SVGAGI. Profiling relied on immunoSEQ multiplex PCR, and the TCRdb table lists in-frame clones only, not all of them. This table has 70,000 or so clones, approximately 98% appearing once. Sequences were obtained from T cells isolated from PBMCs. V and J are TRBV6-5 and TRBJ2-3; 7 bases align to TRBD2. This clonotype was obtained from a human donor in good health. The CDR3 nucleotides read TGTGCCAGCAGTTACTCGATTCCAGGACTAGTATATACGCAGTATTTT. This gives the protein CASSYSIPGLVYTQYF.